A single sample is the source of the 26 T cell receptor beta chains below, sequenced in a study of blood T cell repertoires in COVID-19. Measured with immunoSEQ multiplex PCR; TCRdb has only the in-frame clones, and not every one. The table lists some 99,000 clones, 65% to 85% of them singletons, with approximately 11% in the top ten. Sequencing was performed on peripheral blood. The receptors were gathered from a woman of 80 years or more with acute or convalescent COVID-19.

J is TRBJ1-4 and V is TRBV7-9, with 7 bases aligning to TRBD1. Trimming at V came to 5 bases and at J to 8 bases, leaving 14 bases not matched to a gene. Germline loops: CDR1 SEHNR, CDR2 FQNEAQ (reference sequence). This CDR3 is 16 amino acids long. The CDR3 is CASSLALTTGKEKLFF. CDR3 bases: TGTGCCAGCAGCCTTGCCCTGACGACAGGGAAAGAAAAACTGTTTTTT. Complete variable domain (other parts from reference TRBV7-9 and TRBJ1-4): DTGVSQNPRHKITKRGQNVTFRCDPISEHNRLYWYRQTLGQGPEFLTYFQNEAQLEKSRLLSDRFSAERPKGSFSTLEIQRTEQGDSAMYLCASSLALTTGKEKLFFGSGTQLSVL.

The gene calls are TRBV30 and TRBJ1-1; no reliable D call. The CDR3 contains 12 residues. Germline CDR1 and CDR2: GTSNPN and SVGIG (reference sequence). Trimming shortened V by 3 bases and J by 0 bases, and 5 bases separated the two germline ends. CDR3 nucleotide sequence: TGTGCCTGGAGACTTGTGAACACTGAAGCTTTCTTT. Translation gives CAWRLVNTEAFF. The full variable domain, completed using reference TRBV30 and TRBJ1-1, is SQTIHQWPATLVQPVGSPLSLECTVEGTSNPNLYWYRQAAGRGLQLLFYSVGIGQISSEVPQNLSASRPQDRQFILSSKKLLLSDSGFYLCAWRLVNTEAFFGQGTRLTVV.

In this sample, this clone turned up a few times. The chain uses TRBV6-1 and TRBJ1-5, with unresolved D. Trimming removed 3 bases from V and 7 bases from J, with 13 bases in between. Germline V gives CDR1 MNHNS, CDR2 SASEGT. There are 14 residues in the CDR3. In nucleotides, the CDR3 is TGTGCCAGCAGTGACATTGCCCCGGGACAGCCCCAGCATTTT. It encodes CASSDIAPGQPQHF.

The chain uses TRBV6-4 and TRBJ1-2, with 9 bases identical to TRBD1. Germline V CDR1 and CDR2: MRHNA, SNTAGT. The trim removed 4 bases at V and 2 bases at J, leaving 2 bases unmatched. This CDR3 is built from 14 residues. The CDR3 nucleotides read TGTGCCAGCAGTGCCGGGACAGGGAACTATGGCTACACCTTC. Protein: CASSAGTGNYGYTF.

This rearrangement joins TRBV27 to TRBJ2-5; 9 bases agree with TRBD1. V lost 5 bases, J lost 1 base, and 2 bases stayed unmatched. In germline, CDR1 is MNHEY, CDR2 SMNVEV (reference sequence). This CDR3 spans 14 amino acids. The CDR3 loop reads CASSPGQGQETQYF. The CDR3 DNA reads as TGTGCCAGCAGTCCGGGACAGGGCCAAGAGACCCAGTACTTC.

The chain couples TRBV6-6 to TRBJ2-1, with a possible D match to TRBD1 (6 bases). Looked up from germline, CDR1 is MNHNY and CDR2 is SVGAGI (reference sequence). The CDR3 consists of 15 residues. The V and J ends lost 6 bases and 0 bases respectively, with 12 bases between them. CDR3 region: CASRGTSSSYNEQFF. CDR3 in DNA: TGTGCCAGCAGGGGGACATCTTCCTCCTACAATGAGCAGTTCTTC.

The genes are TRBV7-2 and TRBJ1-2; perhaps TRBD1 as D (6 bases). In germline, CDR1 is SGHTA, CDR2 FQGNSA. Trimming pared 6 bases from V and 4 bases from J, leaving 18 bases between. The CDR3 is 15 residues long. This chain's CDR3 is CASRETGRGAYGYTF. CDR3 coding DNA: TGTGCCAGCAGGGAAACAGGGAGAGGGGCCTATGGCTACACCTTC.

The CDR3 here is CASSLGQALGYTF. The CDR3 DNA sequence: TGTGCCAGCAGTTTAGGGCAGGCTCTTGGCTACACCTTC. The rearrangement uses TRBV12-3 or TRBV12-4 and TRBJ1-2, with no clear D. V was clipped by 1 base and J by 7 bases, with 10 bases between them. This CDR3 comprises 13 residues.

The chain recombines TRBV20-1 with TRBJ1-2, with a possible D match to TRBD1 (5 bases). The CDR3 consists of 12 residues. Germline CDR1 is DFQATT and CDR2 is SNEGSKA (reference sequence). V lost 3 bases and J lost 7, with 12 bases in between. The CDR3 protein is CSASWQGSGYTF. CDR3 DNA sequence: TGCAGTGCTAGTTGGCAGGGTAGTGGCTACACCTTC.

The rearrangement joins TRBV5-5 to TRBJ1-2, with TRBD1 identical over 8 bases. In germline, CDR1 is SGHKS, CDR2 YYEKEE (reference sequence). The CDR3 spans 16 residues. J lost 4 bases, V lost 3 bases, and 11 bases had no gene match. CDR3 in amino acids: CASSSRTGLAVYGYTF. CDR3 in DNA: TGTGCCAGCAGCTCGAGGACAGGGCTCGCAGTCTATGGCTACACCTTC.

As to this clone: The junction departs from the called germline gene at one end, perhaps through a read error. The chain couples TRBV20-1 to TRBJ1-1; TRBD1 matches at 7 bases. CDR3 length: 11 residues. Germline V gene sequence: CDR1 DFQATT, CDR2 SNEGSKA (reference sequence). The CDR3 sequence: CSARDFRGSVF. CDR3 bases: TGCAGTGCTAGAGATTTCAGGGGGTCGGTCTTT.

CDR3 amino acids: CASSLDRNTYEQYV. The CDR3 DNA sequence: TGTGCCAGCAGCCTCGACAGGAACACCTACGAGCAGTACGTC. The V call is TRBV6-2 or TRBV6-3, the J call TRBJ2-7; weak D call: TRBD1 (6 bases). CDR1 and CDR2 from the germline V gene are MNHEY and SVGEGT. The V gene lost 6 bases and the J gene lost 2 bases, with 14 bases spanning the gap. The CDR3 extends over 14 amino acids.

This clone turned up a few times. The rearrangement joins TRBV5-1 to TRBJ1-1; no definite D call. CDR1 and CDR2 from the germline V gene are SGHRS and YFSETQ. Trimming removed 4 bases at V and 4 bases at J, with 11 bases between. The CDR3 contains 13 residues. In nucleotides, the CDR3 is TGCGCCAGCAGCAACGAGGCTGGCACTGAAGCTTTCTTT. Residues: CASSNEAGTEAFF.

V gene TRBV28 combines with J gene TRBJ1-2; D remains ambiguous. Germline assignment: CDR1 MDHEN and CDR2 SYDVKM. V lost 8 bases to trimming and J lost 5 bases, with 15 bases between them. CDR3 size: 13 residues. DNA for the CDR3: TGTGCCAGCGGTGAGGGAGGGTTTTATGGCTACACCTTC. Translating it yields CASGEGGFYGYTF.

The rearrangement joins TRBV28 to TRBJ2-1, with 9 bases matching TRBD2. V was clipped by 2 bases and J by 1 base; unmatched bases: 3. The CDR3 has 16 amino acids. The germline gives CDR1 MDHEN, CDR2 SYDVKM. CDR3 sequence (DNA): TGTGCCAGCAGTTTACGTAGCGGGGGATCCTACAATGAGCAGTTCTTC. As protein: CASSLRSGGSYNEQFF.

The chain combines TRBV7-2 with TRBJ2-3; 11 bases match TRBD2. Germline CDR1 reads SGHTA; CDR2 reads FQGNSA. J lost 3 bases, V lost 4 bases, and 6 bases had no gene match. The CDR3 contains 16 residues. The CDR3 region is CASSYLSGGATDTQYF. The CDR3 bases are TGTGCCAGCAGCTACCTTAGCGGGGGGGCGACAGATACGCAGTATTTT.

The genes are TRBV9 and TRBJ2-3; the match to TRBD2 covers 13 bases. CDR1 and CDR2 from the germline V gene are SGDLS and YYNGEE. V dropped 4 bases and J dropped 8; count of bases not matched to a gene: 10. The CDR3 is 16 amino acids. This CDR3 is CASSPRTSGGMATQYF. CDR3 DNA sequence: TGTGCCAGCAGCCCCCGGACTAGCGGGGGCATGGCTACGCAGTATTTT.

This chain connects TRBV6-2 or TRBV6-3 to TRBJ1-1, with no clear D. CDR1 and CDR2 from the germline V gene are MNHEY and SVGEGT. V lost 2 bases and J 0 bases, leaving 13 bases between the germline ends. The CDR3 sequence is 16 residues long. The CDR3 loop is CASSYHLRGMNTEAFF. DNA of the CDR3: TGTGCCAGCAGTTACCACCTACGGGGAATGAACACTGAAGCTTTCTTT.

The V gene is TRBV7-8, the J gene TRBJ2-3; TRBD2 matches 8 bases. The V segment lost 2 bases and the J segment 1 base; nucleotides outside the gene matches: 5. CDR1 and CDR2 (germline): SGHVS, FQNEAQ. The CDR3 has 16 amino acids. CDR3 sequence (DNA): TGTGCCAGCAGCTTACGGGAGGGGATCCGCACAGATACGCAGTATTTT. Its protein is CASSLREGIRTDTQYF.

Worth noting for this clone: The sample contains more than one DNA sequence encoding this CDR3. The genes are TRBV10-3 and TRBJ1-1; a possible D gene is TRBD1 (5 bases). This CDR3 is built from 13 residues. Germline assignment: CDR1 ENHRY and CDR2 SYGVKD. The ends were cut back, 4 bases at V and 2 bases at J, with 8 bases in the middle. In DNA, the CDR3 is TGTGCCATCAGTGGGCAGGGAAACACTGAAGCTTTCTTT. Translating gives CAISGQGNTEAFF.

This clone has just a few counts. The CDR3 region has the DNA TGTGCCAGCAGCCTCGGGACAGGGCGGAGCACAGATACGCAGTATTTT. Translation gives CASSLGTGRSTDTQYF. The chain couples TRBV5-4 to TRBJ2-3, with 9 bases matching TRBD1. The V gene's germline CDR1 is SGHNT and CDR2 YYREEE (reference sequence). The junction had 6 bases not matched to a gene; V was cut back by 4 bases and J by 0 bases. The CDR3 covers 16 residues.

This clone was detected a few times. The chain combines TRBV18 with TRBJ1-1; possible D gene TRBD1, 5 bases. The CDR3 loop spans 14 amino acids. Germline V gives CDR1 KGHSH, CDR2 LQKENI. V gave up 0 bases and J gave up 5 bases, with 10 bases separating them. The CDR3: CASSPPWGVTEAFF. CDR3 coding DNA: TGTGCCAGCTCACCACCATGGGGGGTGACTGAAGCTTTCTTT.

Written as DNA, the CDR3 is TGTGCCAGCAGTTATGGCAGGGGGCGCGTTGGCTACACCTTC. Its protein is CASSYGRGRVGYTF. The V and J genes are TRBV6-2 or TRBV6-3 and TRBJ1-2; TRBD1 aligns across 8 bases. CDR3 length: 14 residues. CDR1 is MNHEY, CDR2 SVGEGT, per germline. Trimming took 3 bases from V and 7 from J; bases not matched to a gene: 7.

The chain uses TRBV4-3 and TRBJ1-2, with D maybe TRBD1 (5 bases). Trimming took off 1 base at V and 6 bases at J, with 12 bases between the two ends. The CDR3 runs 14 residues. The V gene's germline CDR1 is LGHNA and CDR2 YSLEER. DNA for the CDR3: TGCGCCAGCAGCCAAGGGGCGGGGGTAGATGGCTACACCTTC. Its protein product is CASSQGAGVDGYTF.

The genes are TRBV5-4 and TRBJ2-5; 10 bases match TRBD2. The CDR3 spans 15 residues. Germline CDR1 reads SGHNT; CDR2 reads YYREEE (reference sequence). With 4 bases clipped from V and 1 base from J, the junction kept 4 bases outside the gene matches. The CDR3 loop is CASSRKRGGQETQYF. The CDR3 DNA reads as TGTGCCAGCAGCAGGAAGCGGGGGGGCCAAGAGACCCAGTACTTC.

This rearrangement joins TRBV11-2 to TRBJ2-3; 10 bases are a match to TRBD1. V shed 5 bases and J 4 bases; nucleotides not matched to a gene: 6. CDR1 is SGHAT, CDR2 FQNNGV, per germline. The CDR3 loop spans 15 amino acids. The CDR3 loop is CASSPRGQGPDTQYF. The CDR3, as DNA: TGTGCCAGCAGCCCAAGGGGACAGGGGCCAGATACGCAGTATTTT.